This TCR beta chain came from a study of T-cell memory formation after mild COVID-19 (dated by TCRdb to the early 2020s). A note on the overall study: TCR sequence clusters from the two donors were found to be largely donor specific. The cohort comprised two young, previously healthy adult volunteers, one female and one male. Longitudinal TCRalpha and TCRbeta repertoire sequencing tracked T-cell clones expanding and contracting after mild COVID-19 in a couple of donors. The paper's findings and limits, for the study overall: SARS-CoV-2 specificity of the second-wave clones peaking on day 37 was not confirmed. Some responding clones were detected in pre-infection memory, which suggested that pre-existing cross-reactive memory T cells had joined the SARS-CoV-2 response. Clones contracting from day 15 to 85 had balanced CD4/CD8 phenotypes, while a second wave expanding from day 15 to 37 was biased towards CD4+. The study covered only a couple of mild cases, and larger cohorts including severe cases with pre-infection samples were considered necessary. Contracting CD4+ clones were located mainly in the CM and EM memory subsets, whereas CD8+ clones were found to be enriched in EMRA.

Ficoll-Paque density gradient centrifugation was used to isolate PBMCs. The table lists this clonotype with a few counts. This clone's antigen is unknown. Base qualities are not recorded, but no much larger clone differs from it by a single base. Sequencing used an Illumina NovaSeq 6000. cDNA libraries for TCRalpha and TCRbeta were prepared by 5'RACE using constant-segment primers, with sample barcodes and unique molecular identifiers added. RNA was extracted from every sample with Trizol reagent. The libraries were amplified in two PCR steps, and the second step added a second sample barcode and Illumina TruSeq adapters. Sequencing of the libraries was done on an Illumina NovaSeq, producing 2 x 150 bp paired-end reads. In the paper's pipeline: Demultiplexing of reads and collapsing into UMI-guided consensus sequences were performed with migec v1.2.7. Using mixcr v2.1.11, UMI consensuses were aligned to TRA and TRB V and J templates and then assembled into clonotypes. A clonotype was counted as expanded or contracted only if both edgeR and NoisET called the change significant, with noise models trained on biological replicates. edgeR calls used a false discovery rate-adjusted p below 0.01 and a log2 fold-change threshold of 1. As an exploratory analysis of dynamics, PCA with hierarchical clustering was applied to max-normalized trajectories of the 1000 most abundant clonotypes. Each responding clone was given a CD4 or CD8 phenotype based on the CD4+ and CD8+ repertoires, which had been sequenced separately. In-frame beta chains were kept once TCRdb had trimmed the public reads at Q25 with fastp and called clones with MiXCR. Identical CDR3 proteins give one entry, which carries the most common genes and DNA. TCRdb, not the original authors, processed these V and J calls. Present in this sample are fewer than 450,000 distinct CDR3 sequences, 20% to 25% of which were seen just once. Of the sample, about 10% falls within the top ten clones.

V is clipped by 5 bases and J by 2 bases, and the sequence between their germline boundaries is 18 bases long. The CDR3 contains 16 residues, cysteine and phenylalanine counted. Only the CDR3 part of the read is kept: 48 bases, read in frame from the first base. The germline V gene (reference sequence) supplies CDR1 SEHNR and CDR2 FQNEAQ. The material sequenced was PBMCs or a T cell subset sorted from them (not recorded which). The TCR comes from an adult woman who had mild COVID-19 (a few samples of this study predate the infection). The sample titles of this study are shuffled in the database, so cell type and time point are left out; the donor was told from shared clones. This receptor chain uses TRBV7-9 and TRBJ1-1; 5 matching bases give a weak D call of TRBD1. The DNA is TGTGCCAGCAGCCGACGGAGGGGAGAGATTAACACTGAAGCTTTCTTT. Its product reads: CASSRRRGEINTEAFF.